This TCR beta chain was captured by sequencing in a study of shared clonotypes between healthy human individuals. Study results and caveats: Collection of samples was limited to blood; tissue repertoires likely differ.

This table comes from immunoSEQ multiplex PCR, and its TCRdb copy is limited to in-frame clones, with some not included. There are about 2.4 million clones in the sample; more than 80% occur only once, and 0.13% to 0.15% lies in the top ten. Details on this clone: The antigen remains undetermined. At the DNA level, this CDR3 is encoded by other sequences in the same sample as well.

The sample comprised naive CD4+ T cells sorted from blood. The subset was: CD45RA+ positively selected. The TCR sequence derives from a young man in good health.

The chain's CDR3 is CASSLALAGYNEQFF. CDR3 DNA: TGCGCCAGCAGCTTGGCACTAGCGGGCTACAATGAGCAGTTCTTC. J is TRBJ2-1 and V is TRBV5-1; 9 positions agree with TRBD2. The junction had 1 base not matched to a gene; V was cut back by 0 bases and J by 3 bases. Germline CDR1 is SGHRS and CDR2 is YFSETQ. The CDR3 length is 15 residues.